The rows below give T cell receptor beta chains drawn from one sample of a study of T cells in Graves' hyperthyroidism and ophthalmopathy. TCRdb reprocessed the multiplex PCR reads via MiXCR and lists one record per CDR3 protein. The table lists roughly 600,000 distinct CDR3 sequences, approximately 14% of them singletons. Input material: blood. All receptors derive from a woman aged 45-65 years with Graves' ophthalmopathy. Both conserved end residues are part of each CDR3. A D gene is named only where the DNA matches it firmly. The size entry is marked missing in some rows and otherwise reads once, few, many or a size class.

D	V	J	size	CDR3	DNA
.	TRBV20-1	TRBJ1-1	many	CSARDRRGNTEAFF	TGCAGTGCTAGAGATCGGAGGGGGAACACTGAAGCTTTCTTT
TRBD1	TRBV24-1	TRBJ2-1	many	CATSGQGGKITYNEQFF	TGTGCCACCTCTGGACAGGGGGGTAAGATTACCTACAATGAGCAGTTCTTC
.	TRBV7-8	TRBJ2-5	few	CASSLSGSPKETQYF	TGTGCCAGCAGCTTATCCGGGTCCCCAAAAGAGACCCAGTACTTC
.	TRBV6-1	TRBJ2-5	.	CASSPNQGPSETQYF	TGTGCCAGCAGCCCTAACCAGGGGCCCAGTGAGACCCAGTACTTC
TRBD1	TRBV28	TRBJ1-6	.	CASRRRGRGNYNSPLHF	TGTGCCAGCAGAAGAAGGGGCAGGGGGAACTATAATTCACCCCTCCACTTT
.	TRBV9	TRBJ2-1	few	CASSVVSGDEQFF	TGTGCCAGCAGCGTAGTTTCAGGCGATGAGCAGTTCTTC
.	TRBV24-1	TRBJ1-5	many	CATSDRSGWPQHF	TGTGCCACCAGTGACCGATCGGGGTGGCCCCAGCATTTT
.	TRBV7-2	TRBJ2-7	.	CASRSGFSYEQYF	TGTGCCAGCAGATCCGGGTTCTCCTACGAGCAGTACTTC
.	TRBV27	TRBJ1-1	many	CASSLRGTISNTEAFF	TGTGCCAGCAGTTTAAGGGGGACGATTTCTAACACTGAAGCTTTCTTT
TRBD1	TRBV9	TRBJ2-2	.	CASSDRTGSSGELFF	TGTGCCAGCAGTGACCGGACAGGGTCATCCGGGGAGCTGTTTTTT
.	TRBV11-3	TRBJ2-1	many	CASSLAGSLYNEQFF	TGTGCCAGCAGCTTGGCCGGGAGTCTATACAATGAGCAGTTCTTC
.	TRBV18	TRBJ1-6	few	CASSLQRNPYNSPLHF	TGTGCCAGCTCACTACAAAGGAACCCGTATAATTCACCCCTCCACTTT
TRBD2	TRBV28	TRBJ2-1	.	CASSLSTGLAIQYNEQFF	TGTGCCAGCAGTTTATCTACGGGACTAGCGATTCAATACAATGAGCAGTTCTTC
TRBD1	TRBV19	TRBJ1-3	.	CASSIWPTGTTGNTIYF	TGTGCCAGTAGTATATGGCCGACAGGGACTACTGGAAACACCATATATTTT
.	TRBV7-2	TRBJ2-1	few	CASSLSSAYNEQFF	TGTGCCAGCAGCTTAAGTAGCGCTTACAATGAGCAGTTCTTC
.	TRBV4-1	TRBJ2-7	.	CASSQVIVGYEQYF	TGCGCCAGCAGCCAAGTTATCGTAGGCTACGAGCAGTACTTC
TRBD2	TRBV19	TRBJ2-1	.	CASAVGGSSYNEQFF	TGTGCCAGTGCCGTTGGCGGGAGCTCCTACAATGAGCAGTTCTTC
.	TRBV20-1	TRBJ1-6	many	CSARTDDGSPLHF	TGCAGTGCGAGAACGGATGATGGTTCACCCCTCCACTTT
TRBD1	TRBV4-3	TRBJ2-7	many	CASSQDLPGQQTYEQYF	TGCGCCAGCAGCCAAGATCTTCCGGGACAGCAAACCTACGAGCAGTACTTC
.	TRBV4-1	TRBJ2-5	.	CASPRKGPEETQYF	TGCGCCAGCCCTAGGAAGGGCCCGGAAGAGACCCAGTACTTC
.	TRBV20-1	TRBJ2-3	.	CSASASTDTQYF	TGCAGTGCTAGTGCTAGCACAGATACGCAGTATTTT
TRBD2	TRBV9	TRBJ2-1	.	CASSFIAGGPHEQFF	TGTGCCAGCAGCTTCATAGCGGGAGGGCCGCATGAGCAGTTCTTC
.	TRBV12-3/TRBV12-4	TRBJ2-1	.	CASSIKEQFF	TGTGCCAGCAGCATCAAGGAGCAGTTCTTC
.	TRBV20-1	TRBJ1-2	many	CSARDTQNNYGYTF	TGCAGTGCTAGGGACACCCAGAACAACTATGGCTACACCTTC
TRBD2	TRBV27	TRBJ2-5	many	CASSLSAGELETQYF	TGTGCCAGCAGTTTATCGGCGGGAGAATTGGAGACCCAGTACTTC
.	TRBV7-2	TRBJ1-5	few	CASSPGRFLNQPQHF	TGTGCCAGCAGCCCAGGACGGTTTCTCAATCAGCCCCAGCATTTT
TRBD1	TRBV5-1	TRBJ2-5	few	CASSLVGTGSQKRQETQYF	TGCGCCAGCAGCTTAGTAGGGACAGGATCCCAAAAACGGCAAGAGACCCAGTACTTC